These T cell receptor beta chains were read from a single sample in a study of cytomegalovirus exposure and HLA in healthy donors. The repertoire was sequenced with immunoSEQ multiplex PCR; TCRdb's copy has only in-frame clones and lacks some. The sample records approximately 110,000 clones, roughly 70% being singletons. Sequencing input: PBMCs. These receptors were collected from a middle-aged man in good health and CMV-seropositive. The CDR3 runs from the conserved cysteine through the conserved F or W.

CDR3 length: 15; J gene: TRBJ2-1; V gene: TRBV25-1; CDR3 protein: CASSEHRGGAGEQFF
CDR3 length: 15; J gene: TRBJ2-5; V gene: TRBV5-1; CDR3 protein: CASSLSSGSGGTQYF
CDR3 length: 14; J gene: TRBJ1-2; V gene: TRBV10-3; CDR3 protein: CAITTQGPNYGYTF
CDR3 length: 16; J gene: TRBJ2-1; V gene: TRBV15; CDR3 protein: CATSSTVISSYNEQFF
CDR3 length: 13; J gene: TRBJ1-5; V gene: TRBV6-5; CDR3 protein: CASGDISNQPQHF
CDR3 length: 16; J gene: TRBJ2-1; V gene: TRBV27; CDR3 protein: CASSSPGLAGGHEQFF
CDR3 length: 14; J gene: TRBJ2-3; V gene: TRBV7-9; CDR3 protein: CASSPILRGDTQYF
CDR3 length: 14; J gene: TRBJ2-5; V gene: TRBV5-1; CDR3 protein: CASSLAGQGETQYF
CDR3 length: 15; J gene: TRBJ2-7; V gene: TRBV6-5; CDR3 protein: CASRPGPSPGYEQYF
CDR3 length: 13; J gene: TRBJ1-1; V gene: TRBV30; CDR3 protein: CAWSRRENTEAFF